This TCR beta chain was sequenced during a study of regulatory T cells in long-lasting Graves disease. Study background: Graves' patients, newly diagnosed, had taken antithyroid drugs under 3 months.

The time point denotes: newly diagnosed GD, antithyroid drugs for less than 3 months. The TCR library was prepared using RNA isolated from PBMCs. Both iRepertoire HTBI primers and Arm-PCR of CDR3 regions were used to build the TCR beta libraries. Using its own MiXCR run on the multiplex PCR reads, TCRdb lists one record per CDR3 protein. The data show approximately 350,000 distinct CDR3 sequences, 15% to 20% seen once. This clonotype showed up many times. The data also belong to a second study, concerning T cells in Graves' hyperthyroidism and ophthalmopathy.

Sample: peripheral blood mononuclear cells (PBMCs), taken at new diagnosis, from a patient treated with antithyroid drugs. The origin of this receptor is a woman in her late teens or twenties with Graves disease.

The CDR3 reads CASSLYGDRGETQYF. The CDR3, as DNA: TGTGCCAGCAGCCTCTACGGAGACAGGGGAGAGACCCAGTACTTC. The chain joins TRBV13 to TRBJ2-5; 8 bases are a match to TRBD1. Germline trimming cut 5 bases from V and 4 bases from J; bases unmatched to any gene: 9. Germline-derived CDR1 and CDR2 are PRHDT and FYEKMQ (reference sequence). This CDR3 contains 15 residues.